This T cell receptor (beta chain) was identified during a study of identical twins. Findings and caveats of the study: The abundant beta clonotypes from cord blood had fewer insertions, and memory repertoires had none of this.

This CDR3 has 18 residues. Germline V gives CDR1 LGHNA, CDR2 YNFKEQ. The ends lost 0 bases at V and 11 bases at J; junction bases unmatched: 20. TCRdb independently ran MiXCR on the 5' RACE reads; one entry per CDR3 protein. This table holds 1,800,000 or so distinct CDR3 sequences, less than 35% found once. Concerning this clonotype itself: Its antigen is unidentified.

The rearrangement uses TRBV4-2 and TRBJ2-5; 8 bases map to TRBD2. This TCR was sampled from a newborn girl in good health. Sequenced sample: cord blood. The CDR3 sequence is CASSQDTSGNYIWNEQYF. The CDR3 DNA is TGTGCCAGCAGCCAAGATACTAGCGGAAACTACATTTGGAATGAGCAGTACTTC.